This T cell receptor beta chain was found in a study of blood T cell repertoires in COVID-19. In this sample, this clone turned up once. Sequenced by immunoSEQ multiplex PCR; TCRdb stores in-frame clones only, minus some. This sample has 200,000 or so clones; 80% occur once, and the top ten carry 6.5% to 9%. The germline V gene encodes CDR1 MDHEN and CDR2 SYDVKM. The CDR3 runs to 15 residues. Trimming left V 5 bases short and J 3 bases short, with 14 bases between. This chain links TRBV28 with TRBJ2-1; D perhaps matches TRBD2 (5 bases). This sequence was found in a woman in her thirties or forties with acute COVID-19. Sequencing was done on a sample of PBMCs or T cells enriched from blood (not recorded which). The CDR3 loop reads CASSPHSVVYNEQFF. DNA of the CDR3: TGTGCCAGCAGTCCCCATAGCGTAGTCTACAATGAGCAGTTCTTC.